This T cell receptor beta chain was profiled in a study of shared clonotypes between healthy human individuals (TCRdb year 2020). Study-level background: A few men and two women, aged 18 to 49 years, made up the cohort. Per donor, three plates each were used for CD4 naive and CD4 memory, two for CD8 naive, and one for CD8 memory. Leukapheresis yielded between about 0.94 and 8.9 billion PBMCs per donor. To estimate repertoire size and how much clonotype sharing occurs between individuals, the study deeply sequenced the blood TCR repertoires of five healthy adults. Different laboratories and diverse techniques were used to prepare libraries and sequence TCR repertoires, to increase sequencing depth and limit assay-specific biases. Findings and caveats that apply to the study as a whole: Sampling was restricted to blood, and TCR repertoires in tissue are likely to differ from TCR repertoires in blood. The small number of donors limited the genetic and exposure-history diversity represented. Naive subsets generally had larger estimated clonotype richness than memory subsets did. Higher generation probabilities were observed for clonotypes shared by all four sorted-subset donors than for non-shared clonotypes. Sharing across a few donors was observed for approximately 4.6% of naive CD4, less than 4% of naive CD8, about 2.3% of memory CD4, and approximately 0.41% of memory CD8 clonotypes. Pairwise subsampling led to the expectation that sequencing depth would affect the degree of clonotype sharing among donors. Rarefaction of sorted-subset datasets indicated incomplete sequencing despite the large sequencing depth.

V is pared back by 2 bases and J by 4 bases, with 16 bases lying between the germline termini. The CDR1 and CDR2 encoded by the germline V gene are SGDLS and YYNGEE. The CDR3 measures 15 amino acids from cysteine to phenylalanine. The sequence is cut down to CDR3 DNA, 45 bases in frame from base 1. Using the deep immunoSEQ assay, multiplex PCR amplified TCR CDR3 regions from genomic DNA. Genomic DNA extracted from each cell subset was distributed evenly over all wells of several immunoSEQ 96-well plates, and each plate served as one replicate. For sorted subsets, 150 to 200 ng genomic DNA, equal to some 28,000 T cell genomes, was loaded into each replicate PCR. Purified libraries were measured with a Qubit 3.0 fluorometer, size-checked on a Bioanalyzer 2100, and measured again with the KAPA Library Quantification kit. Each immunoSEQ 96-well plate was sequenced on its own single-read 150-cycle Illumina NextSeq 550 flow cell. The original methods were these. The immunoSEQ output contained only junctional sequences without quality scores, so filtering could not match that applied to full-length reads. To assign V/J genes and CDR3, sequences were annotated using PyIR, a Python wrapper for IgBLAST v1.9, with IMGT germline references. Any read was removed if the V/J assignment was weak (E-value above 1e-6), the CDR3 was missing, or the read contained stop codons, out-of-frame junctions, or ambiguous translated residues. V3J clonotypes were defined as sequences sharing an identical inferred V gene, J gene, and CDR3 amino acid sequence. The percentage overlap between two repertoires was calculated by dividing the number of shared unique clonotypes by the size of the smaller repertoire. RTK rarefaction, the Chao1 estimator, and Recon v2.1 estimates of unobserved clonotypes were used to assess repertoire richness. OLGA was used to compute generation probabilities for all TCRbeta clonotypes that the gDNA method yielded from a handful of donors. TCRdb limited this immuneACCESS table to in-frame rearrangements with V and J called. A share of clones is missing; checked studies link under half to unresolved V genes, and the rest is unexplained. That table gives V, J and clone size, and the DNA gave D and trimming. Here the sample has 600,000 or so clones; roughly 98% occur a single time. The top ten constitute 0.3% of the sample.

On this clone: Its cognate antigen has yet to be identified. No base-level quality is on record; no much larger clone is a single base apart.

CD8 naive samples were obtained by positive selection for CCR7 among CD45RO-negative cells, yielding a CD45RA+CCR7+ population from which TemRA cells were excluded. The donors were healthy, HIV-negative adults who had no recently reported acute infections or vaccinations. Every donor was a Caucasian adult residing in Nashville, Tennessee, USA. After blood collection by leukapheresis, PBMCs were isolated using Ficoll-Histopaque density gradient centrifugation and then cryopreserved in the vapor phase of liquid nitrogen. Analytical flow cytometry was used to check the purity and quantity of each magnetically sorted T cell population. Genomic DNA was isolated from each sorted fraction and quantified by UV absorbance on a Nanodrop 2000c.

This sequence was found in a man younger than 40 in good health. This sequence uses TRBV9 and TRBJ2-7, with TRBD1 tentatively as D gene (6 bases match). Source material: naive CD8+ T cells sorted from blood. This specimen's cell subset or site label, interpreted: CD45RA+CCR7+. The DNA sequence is TGTGCCAGCAGCGTGACAGACTCTCAGGGGTACGAGCAGTACTTC. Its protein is CASSVTDSQGYEQYF.